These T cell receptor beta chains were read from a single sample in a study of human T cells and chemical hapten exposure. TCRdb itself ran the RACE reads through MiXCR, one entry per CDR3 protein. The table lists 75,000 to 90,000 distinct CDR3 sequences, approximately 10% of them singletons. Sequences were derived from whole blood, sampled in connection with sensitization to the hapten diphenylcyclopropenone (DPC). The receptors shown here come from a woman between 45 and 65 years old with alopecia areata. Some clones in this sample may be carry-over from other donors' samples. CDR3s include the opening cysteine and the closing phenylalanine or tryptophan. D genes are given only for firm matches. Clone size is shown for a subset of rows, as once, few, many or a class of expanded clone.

CASSPPTALREQYF | TGTGCCAGCTCACCACCAACGGCCCTTCGCGAGCAGTACTTC | TRBJ2-7 | TRBV18 | - | -
CSGSGGPPYNEQFF | TGCAGCGGGTCGGGGGGTCCCCCCTACAATGAGCAGTTCTTC | TRBJ2-1 | TRBV29-1 | TRBD2 | -
CASSEGGIVYEQFF | TGCGCCAGCAGTGAAGGTGGGATCGTCTATGAGCAGTTCTTC | TRBJ2-1 | TRBV10-2 | - | -
CASSFILGSPSGANVLTF | TGTGCCAGCAGTTTCATACTCGGGTCTCCCTCTGGGGCCAACGTCCTGACTTTC | TRBJ2-6 | TRBV28 | - | many
CASSTEGYEQYF | TGTGCCAGCAGTACTGAGGGGTACGAGCAGTACTTC | TRBJ2-7 | TRBV6-1 | - | few
CASSDRAGGSYNEQFF | TGTGCCAGCAGTGACAGAGCGGGAGGATCCTACAATGAGCAGTTCTTC | TRBJ2-1 | TRBV2 | TRBD2 | -
CASSVRGLAGESSGELFF | TGTGCCAGCAGCGTCAGAGGACTAGCGGGAGAGTCGAGCGGGGAGCTGTTTTTT | TRBJ2-2 | TRBV9 | TRBD2 | -
CASSPSGRGNTGELFF | TGTGCCAGCAGCCCCAGCGGGAGAGGGAACACCGGGGAGCTGTTTTTT | TRBJ2-2 | TRBV11-3 | TRBD2 | -
CASSLGPGITEAFF | TGTGCCAGCAGCTTAGGACCGGGGATCACTGAAGCTTTCTTT | TRBJ1-1 | TRBV11-1 | - | few
CASSSGDRGNNEQFF | TGTGCCAGCAGCTCCGGCGACAGGGGCAACAATGAGCAGTTCTTC | TRBJ2-1 | TRBV7-9 | TRBD1 | many
CASSQTGDNSPLHF | TGTGCCAGCAGCCAGACAGGGGACAATTCACCCCTCCACTTT | TRBJ1-6 | TRBV7-6 | TRBD1 | -
CSVVAGTKNIQYF | TGCAGCGTGGTAGCGGGAACTAAAAACATTCAGTACTTC | TRBJ2-4 | TRBV29-1 | TRBD2 | -
CASSPGQLGDTIYF | TGTGCCAGCTCGCCGGGACAGCTTGGGGACACCATATATTTT | TRBJ1-3 | TRBV18 | TRBD1 | few
CASSPGHVTEAFF | TGTGCCAGCAGCCCCGGACATGTCACTGAAGCTTTCTTT | TRBJ1-1 | TRBV11-2 | - | many
CASSSGQITDMQYF | TGTGCCAGCAGCTCGGGACAGATCACAGATATGCAGTATTTT | TRBJ2-3 | TRBV3-1 | TRBD1 | -
CASSLKGQSPDTQYF | TGTGCCAGCAGCTTAAAGGGACAGTCTCCAGATACGCAGTATTTT | TRBJ2-3 | TRBV11-2 | TRBD1 | few
CASSPSGTKDEKLFF | TGCGCCAGCAGCCCTTCCGGGACAAAAGACGAAAAACTGTTTTTT | TRBJ1-4 | TRBV4-1 | - | -
CSASERDLNTEAFF | TGCAGTGCGTCGGAACGAGACTTGAACACTGAAGCTTTCTTT | TRBJ1-1 | TRBV20-1 | - | many